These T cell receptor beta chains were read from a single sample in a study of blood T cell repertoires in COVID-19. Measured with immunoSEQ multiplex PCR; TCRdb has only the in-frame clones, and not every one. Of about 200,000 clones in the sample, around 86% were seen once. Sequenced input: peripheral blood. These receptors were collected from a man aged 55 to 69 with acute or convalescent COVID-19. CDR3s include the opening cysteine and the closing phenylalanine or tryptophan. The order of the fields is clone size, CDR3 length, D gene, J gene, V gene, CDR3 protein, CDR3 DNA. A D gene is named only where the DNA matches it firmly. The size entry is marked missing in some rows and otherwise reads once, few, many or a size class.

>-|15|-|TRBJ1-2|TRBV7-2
CASSLFAGLTYGYTF
TGTGCCAGCAGCTTATTCGCGGGTTTGACCTATGGCTACACCTTC
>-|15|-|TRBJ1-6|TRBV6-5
CASSSGQRYNSPLHF
TGTGCCAGCAGTTCCGGACAGCGCTATAATTCACCCCTCCACTTT
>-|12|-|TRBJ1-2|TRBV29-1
CSVEKGGYGYTF
TGCAGCGTTGAAAAGGGAGGCTATGGCTACACCTTC
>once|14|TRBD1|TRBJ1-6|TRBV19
CASSIATGSSPLHF
TGTGCCAGTAGTATTGCGACAGGGTCTTCACCCCTCCACTTT
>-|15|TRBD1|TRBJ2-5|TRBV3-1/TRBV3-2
CASSQVVDRGETQYF
TGTGCCAGCAGCCAGGTCGTGGACAGGGGGGAGACCCAGTACTTC
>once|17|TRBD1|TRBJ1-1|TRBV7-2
CASSRGQGAPRNTEAFF
TGTGCCAGCAGCCGGGGACAGGGGGCGCCGAGGAACACTGAAGCTTTCTTT
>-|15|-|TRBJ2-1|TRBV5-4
CASSLGQGGFNEQFF
TGTGCCAGCAGCTTGGGACAGGGAGGATTCAATGAGCAGTTCTTC
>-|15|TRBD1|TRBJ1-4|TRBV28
CASRFTGGSNEKLFF
TGTGCCAGCAGATTCACAGGGGGATCTAATGAAAAACTGTTTTTT
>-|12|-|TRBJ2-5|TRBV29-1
CSVHTSQETQYF
TGCAGCGTTCACACATCCCAAGAGACCCAGTACTTC
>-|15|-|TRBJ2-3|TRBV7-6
CASSLAGGPTDTQYF
TGTGCCAGCAGCTTAGCGGGGGGGCCGACAGATACGCAGTATTTT
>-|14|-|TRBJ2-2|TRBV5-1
CASSFGQSPGELFF
TGCGCCAGCAGCTTTGGCCAATCGCCCGGGGAGCTGTTTTTT
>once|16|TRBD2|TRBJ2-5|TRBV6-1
CASSEIERGRKETQYF
TGTGCCAGCAGTGAAATTGAGCGGGGGAGGAAAGAGACCCAGTACTTC
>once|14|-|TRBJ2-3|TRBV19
CASKDSASTDTQYF
TGTGCCAGTAAGGACTCAGCTAGCACAGATACGCAGTATTTT
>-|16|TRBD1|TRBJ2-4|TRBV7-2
CASTEDRGRAKNIQYF
TGTGCCAGCACCGAGGACAGGGGGCGGGCCAAAAACATTCAGTACTTC
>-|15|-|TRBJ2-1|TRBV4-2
CASSPRGPLGGEQFF
TGTGCCAGCAGCCCCCGAGGGCCCCTAGGGGGTGAGCAGTTCTTC
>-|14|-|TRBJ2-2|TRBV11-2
CASSRQVPTGELFF
TGTGCCAGCAGCAGACAGGTCCCCACCGGGGAGCTGTTTTTT